This T cell receptor beta chain derives from a study of tumor and adjacent non-tumor tissue in lung cancer. Study at large: Patients were aged 31 to 76, about ten men and about 5 women, stage I to III.

This sample's RNA came from whole unsorted tissue. TCRbeta libraries were built with three rounds of nested PCR, modified from ARM-PCR. MiXCR, run by TCRdb on the multiplex PCR reads, gives a single entry per CDR3 protein. The sample has around 74,000 distinct CDR3 sequences, around 70% seen once. The clonotype was recovered from a woman aged 65 to 85 with non-small cell lung cancer. Sequencing was carried out using lung tumor tissue.

This CDR3 is CASSLVPDSNSPLHF. CDR3 nucleotides: TGCGCCAGCAGCTTGGTACCGGACTCCAATTCACCCCTCCACTTT. The chain joins TRBV5-1 to TRBJ1-6; no reliable D call. V was cut by 0 bases and J by 7 bases, with 11 bases left in between. The CDR3 runs to 15 residues. The germline V gene encodes CDR1 SGHRS and CDR2 YFSETQ.